Listed below are T cell receptor beta chains from one sample, sequenced in a study of shared clonotypes between healthy human individuals. Clones were read by immunoSEQ multiplex PCR, and TCRdb kept only the in-frame ones, dropping some. The data hold about 1.1 million clones, with about 80% observed a single time. The sample consisted of memory CD4+ T cells from PBMCs. Receptors originate from a young man in good health. Some clones in this sample may be carry-over from other donors' samples. Each CDR3 is given with its conserved first and last residue. A D gene is named only where the DNA matches it firmly. Clone size appears in some rows only: once, few, many, or a class for an expanded clone.

TRBJ2-3,TRBV7-9,.,.,13,TGTGCCAGCAGCTTAGGTAGAGCTGATACGCAGTATTTT,CASSLGRADTQYF
TRBJ2-7,TRBV5-1,.,.,13,TGCGCCAGCAGCCTTCTTGATGCCTACGAGCAGTACTTC,CASSLLDAYEQYF
TRBJ2-7,TRBV29-1,.,TRBD2,13,TGCAGCGTGGGGAGACTAGCGGGTTACGAGCAGTACTTC,CSVGRLAGYEQYF
TRBJ2-3,TRBV6-1,.,.,15,TGTGCCAGCAGTTTCCTTCGAAGCAGCACAGATACGCAGTATTTT,CASSFLRSSTDTQYF
TRBJ2-5,TRBV5-1,.,.,11,TGCGCCAGCAGCATAGGGGAGACCCAGTACTTC,CASSIGETQYF
TRBJ1-2,TRBV2,.,.,16,TGTGCCAGCAGTGAATTCTTCGGGGAGCGAGGCTATGGCTACACCTTC,CASSEFFGERGYGYTF
TRBJ1-3,TRBV28,.,.,15,TGTGCCAGCAGTTTGGGGCCCCTGGGAGGAAACACCATATATTTT,CASSLGPLGGNTIYF
TRBJ2-1,TRBV7-9,.,TRBD1,13,TGTGCCAGCAGCCCCTGGGGACAGGGTGAGCAGTTCTTC,CASSPWGQGEQFF
TRBJ1-5,TRBV28,many,.,15,TGTGCCAGCAGTTCCGGTCAGACTAGCAATCAGCCCCAGCATTTT,CASSSGQTSNQPQHF
TRBJ2-2,TRBV5-6,.,TRBD1,15,TGTGCCAGCACCCACCGGGGACAGGGGCCCGGGGAGCTGTTTTTT,CASTHRGQGPGELFF
TRBJ2-3,TRBV19,.,TRBD1,14,TGTGCCAGTAGTATGACAGGGACGGCAGATACGCAGTATTTT,CASSMTGTADTQYF
TRBJ2-3,TRBV10-3,.,.,14,TGTGCCATCGGCCCGGGACAATTCACAGATACGCAGTATTTT,CAIGPGQFTDTQYF
TRBJ1-2,TRBV2,.,.,15,TGTGCCAGCAGAATACCGGGACGGACAGAGAGAGCCTACACCTTC,CASRIPGRTERAYTF
TRBJ1-1,TRBV5-1,many,.,13,TGCGCCAGCAGCTCCCGAGGGGGCACTGAAGCTTTCTTT,CASSSRGGTEAFF
TRBJ2-7,TRBV28,few,TRBD1,13,TGTGCCAGCAGTTTAGAGGGACAGGGCCATCAGTACTTC,CASSLEGQGHQYF
TRBJ2-3,TRBV29-1,many,.,16,TGCAGCGCCGGAGGCGTCCTCAATAAACCCACAGATACGCAGTATTTT,CSAGGVLNKPTDTQYF
TRBJ2-2,TRBV7-6,.,.,12,TGTGCCAGCAGCTCAGGGTCCGGGGAGCTGTTTTTT,CASSSGSGELFF
TRBJ2-3,TRBV18,.,TRBD1,15,TGTGCCAGCTCACAGAGGACAGGGCCGTTGGATACGCAGTATTTT,CASSQRTGPLDTQYF
TRBJ2-2,TRBV29-1,.,.,13,TGCAGCGTTGAACGGGCTAACACCGGGGAGCTGTTTTTT,CSVERANTGELFF
TRBJ2-7,TRBV2,.,.,13,TGTGCCAGCAGGCGGGCCCCCCGAGGAGAGCAGTACTTC,CASRRAPRGEQYF
TRBJ1-1,TRBV6-6,few,.,14,TGTGCCAGCAGTCCCCCTTCACGGAACACTGAAGCTTTCTTT,CASSPPSRNTEAFF
TRBJ2-1,TRBV5-1,.,.,15,TGCGCCAGCAGCTTGGGCGGTAGCGACTACAATGAGCAGTTCTTC,CASSLGGSDYNEQFF
TRBJ1-2,TRBV29-1,once,.,11,TGCAGCCTAGGAGGGGCCTGTGGCTACACCTTC,CSLGGACGYTF
TRBJ2-7,TRBV7-2,few,.,16,TGTGCCAGCAGCCCCCGGACCTCTTTTACCCACTACGAGCAGTACTTC,CASSPRTSFTHYEQYF
TRBJ1-2,TRBV7-2,.,.,13,TGTGCCAGCAGCTACGACAGCAACTATGGCTACACCTTC,CASSYDSNYGYTF
TRBJ2-1,TRBV5-1,.,.,15,TGCGCCAGCAGCCCGCTTCCGGGAGAATACAATGAGCAGTTCTTC,CASSPLPGEYNEQFF
TRBJ2-7,TRBV10-3,many,.,17,TGTGCCATCAGTGAGTCCCTTGCAGGGGAAAATTCCTACGAGCAGTACTTC,CAISESLAGENSYEQYF
TRBJ2-7,TRBV12-5,.,.,13,TGTGCTAGTGGCCGGGGCAACAGAGGGGAGCAGTACTTC,CASGRGNRGEQYF
TRBJ1-6,TRBV7-2,.,.,16,TGTGCCAGCAGCTCAAGACGTGGCTGGGACCGCTCACCCCTCCACTTT,CASSSRRGWDRSPLHF
TRBJ2-3,TRBV9,.,TRBD2,15,TGTGCCAGCAGCCCCTCGACTAGCGAAGTGGATACGCAGTATTTT,CASSPSTSEVDTQYF
TRBJ1-1,TRBV2,.,.,14,TGTGCCAGCAGTGAGCGACAGAGAAACACTGAAGCTTTCTTT,CASSERQRNTEAFF
TRBJ2-3,TRBV6-4,.,TRBD2,14,TGTGCCAGCAGTCTTGGGAGGGCCTCAGATACGCAGTATTTT,CASSLGRASDTQYF
TRBJ2-7,TRBV27,.,.,15,TGTGCCAGCAGTTTTCAGGGGGGTAGCTCCTACGAGCAGTACTTC,CASSFQGGSSYEQYF
TRBJ2-5,TRBV6-1,.,.,14,TGTGCCAGCAGTGAAGGAGACGGGAGTGAGACCCAGTACTTC,CASSEGDGSETQYF
TRBJ1-2,TRBV15,.,.,12,TGTGCCACCAGCAGAGGATCATATGGCTACACCTTC,CATSRGSYGYTF
TRBJ2-7,TRBV5-4,once,.,15,TGTGCCAGCAGCTTGGGGGGGGACCACTCCTACGAGCAGTACTTC,CASSLGGDHSYEQYF
TRBJ1-6,TRBV6-5,.,.,12,TGTGCCAGCACCTCCTCCAATTCACCCCTCCACTTT,CASTSSNSPLHF
TRBJ2-1,TRBV10-1,.,.,13,TGCGCCAGCACCGACAGGCCCGGCGGTGAGCAGTTCTTC,CASTDRPGGEQFF
TRBJ1-4,TRBV28,few,.,12,TGTGCCAGCAGGGGGAATGGTGAAAAACTGTTTTTT,CASRGNGEKLFF
TRBJ1-1,TRBV6-1,.,.,14,TGTGCCAGCAGTCTAAACGGGTTGAACACTGAAGCTTTCTTT,CASSLNGLNTEAFF
TRBJ2-7,TRBV28,.,.,13,TGTGCCAGCAGTTTGGACGGTGCAAACGAGCAGTACTTC,CASSLDGANEQYF
TRBJ2-1,TRBV5-1,.,.,14,TGCGCCAGCATAGGCGGGGACTCCTACAATGAGCAGTTCTTC,CASIGGDSYNEQFF
TRBJ2-2,TRBV9,.,TRBD2,15,TGTGCCAGCAGGGTGACTGGGGGGGACACCGGGGAGCTGTTTTTT,CASRVTGGDTGELFF
TRBJ1-2,TRBV7-2,.,.,14,TGTGCCAGCAGCTTAACGCGGATTTCATATGGCTACACCTTC,CASSLTRISYGYTF
TRBJ1-1,TRBV27,few,TRBD1,22,TGTGCCAGCAGTGAAGTACTTTTAAGGGACAGGGGTAAAGACCGAACGAGGACTGAAGCTTTCTTT,CASSEVLLRDRGKDRTRTEAFF
TRBJ2-6,TRBV4-1,.,.,17,TGCGCCAGCAGCCCCGGGACTTGGAGCTCTGGGGCCAACGTCCTGACTTTC,CASSPGTWSSGANVLTF
TRBJ1-5,TRBV6-5,.,.,13,TGTGCCAGCAGTTACAAGAGGGATCAGCCCCAGCATTTT,CASSYKRDQPQHF